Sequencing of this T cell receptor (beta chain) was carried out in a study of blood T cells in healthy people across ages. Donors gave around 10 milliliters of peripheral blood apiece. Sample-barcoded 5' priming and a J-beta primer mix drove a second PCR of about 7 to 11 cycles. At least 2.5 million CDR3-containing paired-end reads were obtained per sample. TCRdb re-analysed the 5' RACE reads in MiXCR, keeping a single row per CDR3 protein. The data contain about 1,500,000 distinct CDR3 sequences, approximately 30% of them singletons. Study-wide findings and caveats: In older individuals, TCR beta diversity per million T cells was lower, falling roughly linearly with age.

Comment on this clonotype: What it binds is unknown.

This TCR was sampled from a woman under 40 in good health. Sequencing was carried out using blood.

The DNA for the CDR3 is TGTGCCACCAGCGGGGAACGGCCGACCTACGAGCAGTACTTC. Translating it yields CATSGERPTYEQYF. The J gene is TRBJ2-7, the V gene TRBV15, with D unclear. The CDR3 covers 14 residues. V lost 5 bases and J lost 2, with 13 bases in between. The germline V gene encodes CDR1 LNHNV and CDR2 YYDKDF (reference sequence).